What follows is one T cell receptor (beta chain) and its context. Its antigen is not known. As the method for making TCR beta libraries, quantitative 5'-RACE with molecular barcodes was used. TCRdb called the 5' RACE reads again in MiXCR, with one record for every CDR3 protein. The sample consists of about 540,000 distinct CDR3 sequences, roughly 12% of them appearing once. This sample stems from a study of CD8 T cells in ankylosing spondylitis. Study-wide results and limits: Matched ankylosing spondylitis synovial fluid reportedly showed significant enrichment of disease-linked clones. Several highly homologous variants formed a TCR beta motif that appeared characteristic of ankylosing spondylitis blood. Both synovial fluid and blood in reactive arthritis had previously been reported to carry some motif variants.

This CDR3 comprises 14 residues. V gave up 9 bases and J gave up 5 bases, with 20 bases separating them. Germline V CDR1 and CDR2: SEHNR, FQNEAQ (reference sequence). The V and J genes are TRBV7-9 and TRBJ2-7, with D perhaps assigned TRBD1 or TRBD2 (5 bases each). Sequences were obtained from blood, either unsorted or a sorted T cell fraction (not recorded which). This receptor was obtained from a male donor with ankylosing spondylitis. The CDR3 DNA follows: TGTGCCAGGGGCGGCAGGGAGAGTCTCCACGAGCAGTACGTC. Translated, it gives CARGGRESLHEQYV.